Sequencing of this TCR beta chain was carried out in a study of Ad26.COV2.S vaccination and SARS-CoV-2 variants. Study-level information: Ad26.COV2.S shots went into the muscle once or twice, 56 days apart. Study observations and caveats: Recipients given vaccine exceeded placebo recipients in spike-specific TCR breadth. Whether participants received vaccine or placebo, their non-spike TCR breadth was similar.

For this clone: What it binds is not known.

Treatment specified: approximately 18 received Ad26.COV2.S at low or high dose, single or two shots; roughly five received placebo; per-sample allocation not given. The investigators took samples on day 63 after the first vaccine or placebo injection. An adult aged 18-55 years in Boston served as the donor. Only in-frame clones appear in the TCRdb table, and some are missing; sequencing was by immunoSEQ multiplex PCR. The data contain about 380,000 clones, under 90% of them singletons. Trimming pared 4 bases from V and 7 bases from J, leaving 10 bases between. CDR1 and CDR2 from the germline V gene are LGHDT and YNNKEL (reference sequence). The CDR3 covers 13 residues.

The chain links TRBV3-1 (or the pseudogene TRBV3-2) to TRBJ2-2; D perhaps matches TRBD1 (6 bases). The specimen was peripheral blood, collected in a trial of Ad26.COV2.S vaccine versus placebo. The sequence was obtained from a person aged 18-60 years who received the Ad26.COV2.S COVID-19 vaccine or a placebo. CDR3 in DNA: TGTGCCAGCAGCCGATTGGACAGCGGGGAGCTGTTTTTT. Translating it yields CASSRLDSGELFF.